The rows below give T cell receptor beta chains drawn from one sample of a study of CD8+ T cells in alopecia areata. Using immunoSEQ multiplex PCR, the repertoire was profiled, and TCRdb retains in-frame clones only, with some absent. The sample has under 250,000 clones, 50% to 60% seen once. The source material was CD4+ T cells sorted from blood, sampled at week 0. These receptors originate from a human donor with alopecia areata. The CDR3 runs from the conserved cysteine through the conserved F or W. D genes are given only for firm matches. Clone size is given for some rows only: seen once, a few or many times, or a class if the clone is expanded.

length | D | size | J | V | DNA | CDR3
15 | . | . | TRBJ2-1 | TRBV6-5 | TGTGCCAGCAGGTCCGACAGGACGCTTTACAATGAGCAGTTCTTC | CASRSDRTLYNEQFF
15 | TRBD1 | . | TRBJ2-7 | TRBV5-1 | TGCGCCAGCAGCTTGGATTCGGGACAGTACTACGAGCAGTACTTC | CASSLDSGQYYEQYF
14 | . | once | TRBJ2-5 | TRBV30 | TGTGCCTGGAGTACCCAATTGGTAATGAAGACCCAGTACTTC | CAWSTQLVMKTQYF
16 | TRBD2 | . | TRBJ2-3 | TRBV7-9 | TGTGCCAGCAGCCCGAAACTAGCGGAGAGCACAGATACGCAGTATTTT | CASSPKLAESTDTQYF
15 | TRBD2 | . | TRBJ2-2 | TRBV5-1 | TGCGCCAGCAGCTTGTTTAGCGGGAGTGCCGGGGAGCTGTTTTTT | CASSLFSGSAGELFF
14 | . | few | TRBJ1-2 | TRBV5-5 | TGTGCCAGCAGCTTGGCCGGTATACCCGATGGCTACACCTTC | CASSLAGIPDGYTF
16 | . | . | TRBJ1-5 | TRBV4-2 | TGTGCCAGCAGCCAAGCATTACTTGGGGGGAATCAGCCCCAGCATTTT | CASSQALLGGNQPQHF
15 | TRBD2 | few | TRBJ2-7 | TRBV4-2 | TGTGCCAGCAGCCAAGAGGCTAGCGGGAAGTACGAGCAGTACTTC | CASSQEASGKYEQYF
14 | . | . | TRBJ2-6 | TRBV30 | TGTGCCTGGAGTTCCGGGACTGGGGCCAACGTCCTGACTTTC | CAWSSGTGANVLTF
16 | TRBD2 | . | TRBJ2-5 | TRBV29-1 | TGCAGCGTCGAACAAATAGCGGGGAACGGAGTGGAGACCCAGTACTTC | CSVEQIAGNGVETQYF
13 | . | few | TRBJ1-6 | TRBV5-5 | TGTGCCAGCAGCATAAACAGGCGTTCACCCCTCCACTTT | CASSINRRSPLHF
11 | . | once | TRBJ2-7 | TRBV2 | TGTGCCAGCAGTGGCCACTACGAGCAGTACTTC | CASSGHYEQYF
14 | . | few | TRBJ2-5 | TRBV7-9 | TGTGCCAGCAGCTTAGGACGGGCTCAAGAGACCCAGTACTTC | CASSLGRAQETQYF
12 | . | . | TRBJ1-1 | TRBV30 | TGTGCCTGGAGTGCGGCGGCTGGGGGAGCTTTCTTT | CAWSAAAGGAFF
14 | . | . | TRBJ1-4 | TRBV18 | TGTGCCAGCTCAACAGGGATTTTCGATGAAAAACTGTTTTTT | CASSTGIFDEKLFF
14 | . | . | TRBJ1-1 | TRBV27 | TGTGCCAGCAGTTTATGGGCCCACGGGCTTGAAGCTTTCTTT | CASSLWAHGLEAFF
16 | TRBD2 | . | TRBJ2-7 | TRBV7-8 | TGTGCCAGCAGCTCTGCCGGGACTAGCGGACTTTACGAGCAGTACTTC | CASSSAGTSGLYEQYF
16 | . | . | TRBJ2-7 | TRBV11-2 | TGTGCCAGCAGCTTGGACTTCGGCAGGGGGGACTACGAGCAGTACTTC | CASSLDFGRGDYEQYF
14 | TRBD1 | . | TRBJ1-2 | TRBV13 | TGTGCCAGCAGCTTCGGACAGGGGAACTATGGCTACACCTTC | CASSFGQGNYGYTF
17 | TRBD2 | . | TRBJ2-1 | TRBV25-1 | TGTGCCAGCAGTGAAGCGGGTAGCGGGGGGAAGAACAATGAGCAGTTCTTC | CASSEAGSGGKNNEQFF